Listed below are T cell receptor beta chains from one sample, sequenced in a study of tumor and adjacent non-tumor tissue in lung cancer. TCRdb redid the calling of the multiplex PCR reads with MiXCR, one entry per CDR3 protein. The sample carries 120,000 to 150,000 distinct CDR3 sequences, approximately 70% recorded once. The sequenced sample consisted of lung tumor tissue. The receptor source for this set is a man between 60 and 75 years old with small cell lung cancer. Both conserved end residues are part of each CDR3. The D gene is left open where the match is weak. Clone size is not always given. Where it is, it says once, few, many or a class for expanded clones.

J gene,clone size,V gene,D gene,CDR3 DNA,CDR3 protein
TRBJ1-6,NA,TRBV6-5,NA,TGTGCCAGCAGTTACTCGATCCTGGGGGCGCTCGGTTCACCCCTCCACTTT,CASSYSILGALGSPLHF
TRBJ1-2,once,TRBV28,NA,TGTGCCATCAACCTTGCGACTCACTATGGCTACACCTTC,CAINLATHYGYTF
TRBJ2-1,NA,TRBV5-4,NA,TGTGTCAGCAGCTTAGGACTAGGGGGGAATGAACAGTTCTTC,CVSSLGLGGNEQFF
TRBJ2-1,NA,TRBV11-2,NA,TGTGTCAGCAGCTTAGATTGGGATCTGTTCTTC,CVSSLDWDLFF
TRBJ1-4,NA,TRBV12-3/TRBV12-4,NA,TGTGCCAGCAACAGCCTCGGGGCAGGAGAAAAACTGTTTTTT,CASNSLGAGEKLFF
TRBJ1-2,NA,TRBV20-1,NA,TGCAGTGCTACCAGAGAGAACTATGGCTACAACTTC,CSATRENYGYNF
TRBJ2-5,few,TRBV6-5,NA,TGTGCCAGCAGTTACCGGGAGCCCCCGGAGACCCAGTACTTC,CASSYREPPETQYF
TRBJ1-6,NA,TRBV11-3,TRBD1,TGTGTCATCAGTGGACAGGGTAATAATTCACCCCACCACTTT,CVISGQGNNSPHHF
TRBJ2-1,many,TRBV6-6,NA,TGTGCCAGCAGTTACCCCCGACTTGATCCCTACAATGAGCAGTTCTTC,CASSYPRLDPYNEQFF
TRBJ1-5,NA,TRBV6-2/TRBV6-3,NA,TGTGCCGGCAGTTTCTATGCAGGAGATAGCAATCAGCCCCAGCATTTT,CAGSFYAGDSNQPQHF